This is a list of T cell receptor beta chains from one sample in a study of blood T cells in healthy people across ages. TCRdb processed the 5' RACE reads anew with MiXCR; each CDR3 protein has one entry. The table lists about 700,000 distinct CDR3 sequences, about 34% of them singletons, with approximately 15% in the top ten. The sample was blood. The receptors were gathered from a woman at least 80 years old in good health. Both conserved end residues are part of each CDR3. The D gene is left open where the match is weak. The size entry is marked missing in some rows and otherwise reads once, few, many or a size class.

v_call: TRBV10-3; j_call: TRBJ2-5; clone_size: once; d_call: NA; cdr3_aa: CAISGGDLARQETQYF; cdr3_nt: TGTGCCATCAGTGGAGGAGACCTAGCGAGGCAAGAGACCCAGTACTTC
v_call: TRBV7-2; j_call: TRBJ2-5; clone_size: NA; d_call: NA; cdr3_aa: CASSLAGLYQETQYF; cdr3_nt: TGTGCCAGCAGCTTGGCGGGGTTATACCAAGAGACCCAGTACTTC
v_call: TRBV7-3; j_call: TRBJ2-5; clone_size: many; d_call: TRBD1; cdr3_aa: CASSLGQGQATKETQYF; cdr3_nt: TGTGCCAGCAGCCTAGGACAGGGACAGGCCACCAAAGAGACCCAGTACTTC
v_call: TRBV5-1; j_call: TRBJ2-7; clone_size: NA; d_call: NA; cdr3_aa: CATREAPGFSEQYF; cdr3_nt: TGCGCCACCAGGGAGGCCCCCGGCTTCTCCGAGCAGTACTTC
v_call: TRBV20-1; j_call: TRBJ2-3; clone_size: many; d_call: NA; cdr3_aa: CSASKRQGVGDTQYF; cdr3_nt: TGCAGTGCTAGTAAGCGTCAGGGAGTAGGAGATACGCAGTATTTT
v_call: TRBV30; j_call: TRBJ2-1; clone_size: NA; d_call: NA; cdr3_aa: CAGMRGRLNEQFF; cdr3_nt: TGTGCCGGGATGCGGGGCAGATTAAATGAGCAGTTCTTC
v_call: TRBV7-2; j_call: TRBJ2-3; clone_size: NA; d_call: NA; cdr3_aa: CASSLAGVLSTDTQYF; cdr3_nt: TGTGCCAGCAGCTTAGCTGGGGTCCTTAGCACAGATACGCAGTATTTT
v_call: TRBV5-1; j_call: TRBJ1-6; clone_size: NA; d_call: NA; cdr3_aa: CARRGSSYNSPLHF; cdr3_nt: TGCGCCAGGAGGGGGAGCTCCTATAATTCACCCCTCCACTTT
v_call: TRBV20-1; j_call: TRBJ1-2; clone_size: few; d_call: TRBD1; cdr3_aa: CSAPGTGQRSNGYTF; cdr3_nt: TGCAGTGCTCCCGGGACAGGACAGCGGTCCAATGGCTACACCTTC
v_call: TRBV20-1; j_call: TRBJ1-2; clone_size: NA; d_call: NA; cdr3_aa: CSARDAQGGYGYTF; cdr3_nt: TGCAGTGCTAGAGATGCCCAGGGAGGGTATGGCTACACCTTC
v_call: TRBV3-1; j_call: TRBJ2-7; clone_size: many; d_call: NA; cdr3_aa: CASSLRTPGDASEQYF; cdr3_nt: TGTGCCAGCAGCCTAAGGACGCCGGGGGATGCATCCGAGCAGTACTTC
v_call: TRBV12-3/TRBV12-4; j_call: TRBJ1-6; clone_size: many; d_call: NA; cdr3_aa: CASSPSLSQLRNSPLHF; cdr3_nt: TGTGCCAGCAGTCCGAGTTTATCACAGCTAAGGAATTCACCCCTCCACTTT
v_call: TRBV7-2; j_call: TRBJ2-2; clone_size: NA; d_call: TRBD1; cdr3_aa: CASSKGQGLYTGELFF; cdr3_nt: TGTGCCAGCAGCAAGGGACAGGGGCTATACACCGGGGAGCTGTTTTTT
v_call: TRBV11-2; j_call: TRBJ1-5; clone_size: NA; d_call: NA; cdr3_aa: CASSLDRDPRRNQPQHF; cdr3_nt: TGTGCCAGCAGCCTTGACCGGGACCCGCGGCGCAATCAGCCCCAGCATTTT
v_call: TRBV5-6; j_call: TRBJ2-5; clone_size: many; d_call: TRBD1; cdr3_aa: CASSLGGQGQETQYF; cdr3_nt: TGTGCCAGCAGCTTGGGGGGACAGGGGCAAGAGACCCAGTACTTC
v_call: TRBV3-1; j_call: TRBJ2-2; clone_size: few; d_call: NA; cdr3_aa: CASSQGRKSGELFF; cdr3_nt: TGTGCCAGCAGCCAAGGACGGAAGTCCGGGGAGCTGTTTTTT
v_call: TRBV7-8; j_call: TRBJ1-5; clone_size: NA; d_call: NA; cdr3_aa: CASSLARGYSNQPQHF; cdr3_nt: TGTGCCAGCAGCTTAGCGCGAGGGTATAGCAATCAGCCCCAGCATTTT
v_call: TRBV7-3; j_call: TRBJ2-3; clone_size: NA; d_call: TRBD2; cdr3_aa: CASSLGGSGGSLDTQYF; cdr3_nt: TGTGCCAGCAGCTTAGGTGGAAGCGGGGGGAGTTTAGATACGCAGTATTTT
v_call: TRBV9; j_call: TRBJ2-1; clone_size: NA; d_call: TRBD2; cdr3_aa: CASSGGTSGNNEQFF; cdr3_nt: TGTGCCAGCAGCGGAGGGACTAGCGGTAACAATGAGCAGTTCTTC
v_call: TRBV20-1; j_call: TRBJ1-2; clone_size: many; d_call: NA; cdr3_aa: CSASFGTPDYGYTF; cdr3_nt: TGCAGTGCTAGTTTTGGGACACCCGACTATGGCTACACCTTC
v_call: TRBV29-1; j_call: TRBJ2-1; clone_size: many; d_call: TRBD2; cdr3_aa: CSAQEGKAGPYNEQFF; cdr3_nt: TGCAGCGCTCAAGAGGGCAAAGCGGGGCCCTACAATGAGCAGTTCTTC
v_call: TRBV3-1; j_call: TRBJ1-2; clone_size: NA; d_call: TRBD1; cdr3_aa: CASSQVPGQGPYGYTF; cdr3_nt: TGTGCCAGCAGCCAAGTTCCGGGACAGGGCCCCTATGGCTACACCTTC
v_call: TRBV15; j_call: TRBJ2-1; clone_size: NA; d_call: NA; cdr3_aa: CATSKGQASGAQETQFF; cdr3_nt: TGTGCCACCAGCAAAGGACAGGCTAGCGGAGCCCAAGAGACCCAGTTCTTC
v_call: TRBV20-1; j_call: TRBJ2-5; clone_size: many; d_call: TRBD1; cdr3_aa: CSATGQGQETQYF; cdr3_nt: TGCAGTGCTACCGGACAGGGCCAAGAGACCCAGTACTTC
v_call: TRBV6-6; j_call: TRBJ2-7; clone_size: many; d_call: TRBD2; cdr3_aa: CASRTLAGGSYEQYF; cdr3_nt: TGTGCCAGCAGAACTCTAGCGGGGGGCTCCTACGAGCAGTACTTC
v_call: TRBV20-1; j_call: TRBJ2-7; clone_size: many; d_call: NA; cdr3_aa: CSAETGTYEQYF; cdr3_nt: TGCAGTGCTGAGACAGGAACCTACGAGCAGTACTTC
v_call: TRBV7-2; j_call: TRBJ2-3; clone_size: NA; d_call: TRBD1; cdr3_aa: CASSLQGQGGDTQYF; cdr3_nt: TGTGCCAGCAGCTTACAGGGACAGGGAGGAGATACGCAGTATTTT
v_call: TRBV4-1; j_call: TRBJ1-4; clone_size: NA; d_call: NA; cdr3_aa: CASSQGGGFLEKLFF; cdr3_nt: TGCGCCAGCAGCCAAGGAGGGGGGTTTCTTGAAAAACTGTTTTTT
v_call: TRBV29-1; j_call: TRBJ2-1; clone_size: NA; d_call: TRBD2; cdr3_aa: CSVDPDGGRARYEQFF; cdr3_nt: TGCAGCGTTGACCCCGATGGCGGGAGGGCCCGGTATGAGCAGTTCTTC
v_call: TRBV4-1; j_call: TRBJ2-3; clone_size: NA; d_call: NA; cdr3_aa: CASSPQGGSQRVTDTQYF; cdr3_nt: TGCGCCAGCAGCCCCCAGGGTGGCTCCCAAAGGGTAACAGATACGCAGTATTTT
v_call: TRBV29-1; j_call: TRBJ1-2; clone_size: many; d_call: TRBD1; cdr3_aa: CSVISGTAYGYTF; cdr3_nt: TGCAGCGTCATATCCGGGACAGCATATGGCTACACCTTC
v_call: TRBV6-6; j_call: TRBJ1-5; clone_size: NA; d_call: NA; cdr3_aa: CASSYWGRANDLPQHF; cdr3_nt: TGTGCCAGCAGTTACTGGGGCAGGGCGAACGATCTGCCCCAGCATTTT
v_call: TRBV7-2; j_call: TRBJ1-2; clone_size: many; d_call: NA; cdr3_aa: CASTPSGSYGYTF; cdr3_nt: TGTGCCAGCACCCCGTCAGGGTCCTATGGCTACACCTTC
v_call: TRBV7-6; j_call: TRBJ2-7; clone_size: many; d_call: TRBD2; cdr3_aa: CASSFRTSGGPFEQYF; cdr3_nt: TGTGCCAGCAGCTTTCGAACTAGCGGGGGGCCCTTCGAGCAGTACTTC
v_call: TRBV7-9; j_call: TRBJ2-7; clone_size: many; d_call: NA; cdr3_aa: CASSFSSTDEQYF; cdr3_nt: TGTGCCAGCAGCTTTAGCAGTACGGACGAGCAGTACTTC
v_call: TRBV27; j_call: TRBJ1-1; clone_size: NA; d_call: NA; cdr3_aa: CASSLMAGMVGNTEAFF; cdr3_nt: TGTGCCAGCAGTTTAATGGCAGGGATGGTTGGGAACACTGAAGCTTTCTTT
v_call: TRBV4-1; j_call: TRBJ1-5; clone_size: many; d_call: TRBD1; cdr3_aa: CASSQDRIDRVGQPQHF; cdr3_nt: TGCGCCAGCAGCCAAGATCGGATAGACAGGGTGGGTCAGCCCCAGCATTTT
v_call: TRBV29-1; j_call: TRBJ2-7; clone_size: NA; d_call: TRBD1; cdr3_aa: CCVGGTGDEPSYEQYF; cdr3_nt: TGCTGCGTTGGGGGGACAGGGGACGAGCCCTCCTACGAGCAGTACTTC
v_call: TRBV12-3/TRBV12-4; j_call: TRBJ1-6; clone_size: many; d_call: TRBD1; cdr3_aa: CASSPRQGYSPLHF; cdr3_nt: TGTGCCAGCAGTCCCCGACAGGGTTATTCACCCCTCCACTTT
v_call: TRBV7-9; j_call: TRBJ2-7; clone_size: many; d_call: NA; cdr3_aa: CASSLAQGSEQYF; cdr3_nt: TGTGCCAGCAGCTTAGCGCAGGGGAGCGAGCAGTACTTC
v_call: TRBV2; j_call: TRBJ1-2; clone_size: few; d_call: NA; cdr3_aa: CASSRGLANYGYTF; cdr3_nt: TGTGCCAGCAGCAGGGGTCTGGCTAACTATGGCTACACCTTC
v_call: TRBV7-2; j_call: TRBJ1-5; clone_size: many; d_call: NA; cdr3_aa: CASSLGSRVNQPQHF; cdr3_nt: TGTGCCAGCAGCTTAGGGTCCAGGGTTAATCAGCCCCAGCATTTT
v_call: TRBV7-8; j_call: TRBJ2-7; clone_size: many; d_call: NA; cdr3_aa: CASSLKGVLTYEQYF; cdr3_nt: TGTGCCAGCAGCTTAAAAGGGGTTTTAACTTACGAGCAGTACTTC
v_call: TRBV27; j_call: TRBJ2-1; clone_size: NA; d_call: TRBD2; cdr3_aa: CASSPNSGTSGRVEQFF; cdr3_nt: TGTGCCAGCAGTCCCAACTCCGGGACTAGCGGGAGGGTTGAGCAGTTCTTC
v_call: TRBV30; j_call: TRBJ1-6; clone_size: NA; d_call: TRBD1; cdr3_aa: CAVRTPGTGDSPLHF; cdr3_nt: TGTGCCGTCCGAACTCCCGGGACAGGGGATTCACCCCTCCACTTT
v_call: TRBV29-1; j_call: TRBJ2-1; clone_size: many; d_call: TRBD1; cdr3_aa: CSVVGPGQEYNEQFF; cdr3_nt: TGCAGCGTGGTGGGTCCGGGACAGGAATACAATGAGCAGTTCTTC
v_call: TRBV4-3; j_call: TRBJ2-3; clone_size: many; d_call: NA; cdr3_aa: CASSQVGSTDTQYF; cdr3_nt: TGCGCCAGCAGCCAAGTAGGGTCCACAGATACGCAGTATTTT
v_call: TRBV2; j_call: TRBJ2-3; clone_size: many; d_call: TRBD1; cdr3_aa: CASSTTGTVLDYSTDTQYF; cdr3_nt: TGTGCCAGCAGTACGACCGGGACAGTCCTCGACTATAGCACAGATACGCAGTATTTT
v_call: TRBV7-9; j_call: TRBJ2-1; clone_size: NA; d_call: TRBD1; cdr3_aa: CASSMSGTGGGEQFF; cdr3_nt: TGTGCCAGCAGCATGTCCGGGACAGGGGGCGGTGAGCAGTTCTTC
v_call: TRBV20-1; j_call: TRBJ2-5; clone_size: many; d_call: NA; cdr3_aa: CSASGSGQETQYF; cdr3_nt: TGCAGTGCTAGTGGTTCGGGTCAAGAGACCCAGTACTTC
v_call: TRBV12-3/TRBV12-4; j_call: TRBJ2-3; clone_size: NA; d_call: NA; cdr3_aa: CASRPGVGTQYF; cdr3_nt: TGTGCCAGCAGGCCGGGAGTCGGTACGCAGTATTTT
v_call: TRBV10-3; j_call: TRBJ2-2; clone_size: NA; d_call: TRBD1; cdr3_aa: CAISVGTGWNTGELFF; cdr3_nt: TGTGCCATCAGCGTGGGGACAGGGTGGAACACCGGGGAGCTGTTTTTT
v_call: TRBV5-6; j_call: TRBJ1-1; clone_size: many; d_call: TRBD1; cdr3_aa: CASSSDRGPNTEAFF; cdr3_nt: TGTGCCAGCAGCTCCGACAGGGGGCCGAACACTGAAGCTTTCTTT
v_call: TRBV6-1; j_call: TRBJ2-3; clone_size: many; d_call: NA; cdr3_aa: CASSEAQARTDTQYF; cdr3_nt: TGTGCCAGCAGTGAAGCGCAGGCCCGGACAGATACGCAGTATTTT
v_call: TRBV30; j_call: TRBJ1-1; clone_size: NA; d_call: NA; cdr3_aa: CAWIDSMNTEAFF; cdr3_nt: TGTGCCTGGATTGACAGTATGAACACTGAAGCTTTCTTT